The 24 T cell receptor beta chains in this list originate from one sample, sequenced in a study of OX40 agonist ivuxolimab in advanced cancers. Libraries were prepared through the immunoSEQ multiplex PCR assay. TCRdb re-hosts the immuneACCESS table, in-frame sequences only. Its copies lack some clones; in the studies checked, an unresolved V gene accounts for under half of them, and the cause for the rest is not known. The sample table records fewer than 100,000 clones; nearly 95% of these occur just once. The ten most abundant clones make up 6.2% of the sample. The input for sequencing was CD4+ or CD8+ T cells sorted from blood, taken in a trial of the OX40 agonist ivuxolimab. Receptors originate from an adult with an advanced solid tumor such as melanoma, head and neck, liver or kidney cancer.

V usage is TRBV6-5 and J usage is TRBJ2-7; TRBD2 agrees at 11 bases. V lost 4 bases, J lost 4 bases, and 6 bases stayed unmatched. The CDR3 consists of 15 residues. Per the germline V gene, CDR1 is MNHEY and CDR2 is SVGAGI. The CDR3 DNA reads TGTGCCAGCAGTTCGTGGACTAGCGGGCCTTACGAGCAGTACTTC. It is translated as CASSSWTSGPYEQYF.

This clone was found once. As DNA, the CDR3 is TGTGCCAGTAGTAAAGGGACCCAAGACAGGGGGCCTCCTAACTATGGCTACACCTTC. Encoded protein: CASSKGTQDRGPPNYGYTF. This sequence joins TRBV19 and TRBJ1-2; 10 bases fit TRBD1. The CDR3 sequence is 19 residues long. Germline CDR1 reads LNHDA; CDR2 reads SQIVND (reference sequence). V was pared by 4 bases and J by 0 bases, with 14 bases of the junction left unmatched. Based on the CDR3 plus reference TRBV19 and TRBJ1-2, the full variable domain is DGGITQSPKYLFRKEGQNVTLSCEQNLNHDAMYWYRQDPGQGLRLIYYSQIVNDFQKGDIAEGYSVSREKKESFPLTVTSAQKNPTAFYLCASSKGTQDRGPPNYGYTFGSGTRLTVV.

The chain links TRBV4-1 to TRBJ2-3; D possibly corresponds to TRBD1 (6 bases). Germline V gene sequence: CDR1 MGHRA, CDR2 YSYEKL. The CDR3 totals 15 residues. Trimming cost V 1 base and J 4 bases, with 12 bases left between them. CDR3 region: CASSQGPGVADTQYF. The CDR3 bases are TGCGCCAGCAGCCAAGGCCCAGGGGTTGCAGATACGCAGTATTTT.

The chain links TRBV4-3 to TRBJ2-2; 7 bases agree with TRBD1. The CDR3 has 17 residues. Germline V gene sequence: CDR1 LGHNA, CDR2 YSLEER. V shed 6 bases and J 2 bases; nucleotides not matched to a gene: 12. CDR3 nucleotide sequence: TGCGCCAGCAGTCTGCTGGGGGACAGACCAAACACCGGGGAGCTGTTTTTT. Translation: CASSLLGDRPNTGELFF.

The chain joins TRBV4-1 to TRBJ2-5, with D perhaps TRBD2 (7 bases). The V gene's germline CDR1 is MGHRA and CDR2 YSYEKL. This CDR3 has 17 residues. V was trimmed by 1 base and J by 4 bases, leaving 19 bases between them. CDR3 DNA: TGCGCCAGCAGCCAAGGGGAGGGGGAGGTTAGCAGAGAGACCCAGTACTTC. It specifies CASSQGEGEVSRETQYF.

J is TRBJ1-2 and V is TRBV4-1, with 7 bases fitting TRBD1. The CDR3 is 14 residues long. J lost 2 bases, V lost 1 base, and 1 base had no gene match. The germline V gene encodes CDR1 MGHRA and CDR2 YSYEKL. CDR3 region: CASSQGGQNYGYTF. The CDR3 bases are TGCGCCAGCAGCCAAGGGGGACAGAACTATGGCTACACCTTC.

This clone was recorded only once. This chain joins TRBV11-2 and TRBJ2-5; 7 bases line up with TRBD1. Germline values: CDR1 SGHAT, CDR2 FQNNGV. V lost 5 bases to trimming and J lost 3 bases; unmatched junction nucleotides: 6. The CDR3 contains 14 residues. Here the CDR3 DNA reads TGTGCCAGCAGCCCAGTAGGGACAGAAGAGACCCAGTACTTC. As protein: CASSPVGTEETQYF.

This chain uses TRBV2 with TRBJ2-3, with D possibly being TRBD1 (5 bases). The V end lost 11 bases, the J end lost 2 bases, and 17 bases lay between the germline ends. CDR1 is SNHLY and CDR2 is FYNNEI in the germline V gene. The CDR3 runs to 14 residues. CDR3 sequence (DNA): TGTGCCTCAGCCCAGGGTTCCCCCACAGATACGCAGTATTTT. Protein sequence: CASAQGSPTDTQYF.

V gene TRBV27 combines with J gene TRBJ1-1; no firm D call. Germline CDR1 MNHEY, CDR2 SMNVEV (reference sequence). The germline V and J ends were trimmed by 5 bases and 7 bases, with 14 bases remaining between them. The CDR3 has 13 amino acids. The CDR3 coding sequence is TGTGCCAGCAGTGGTCTCCCTTGGGGTGAAGCTTTCTTT. Encoded protein: CASSGLPWGEAFF.

V usage is TRBV15 and J usage is TRBJ2-7; D might be TRBD2 (6 bases). The germline CDR1 and CDR2 sequences are LNHNV and YYDKDF (reference sequence). V was pared by 4 bases and J by 0 bases, with 10 bases between. The CDR3 loop spans 14 amino acids. CDR3 sequence: CATSIDGSSYEQYF. The DNA of the CDR3 is TGTGCCACCAGCATAGACGGGAGCTCCTACGAGCAGTACTTC.

The chain recombines TRBV7-9 with TRBJ2-3; 7 nucleotides agree with TRBD2. The germline CDR1 and CDR2 sequences are SEHNR and FQNEAQ (reference sequence). The CDR3 is made up of 15 amino acids. V was clipped by 6 bases and J by 3 bases; unmatched bases: 9. The CDR3 sequence is CASSPKRDRTDTQYF. The CDR3 DNA sequence: TGTGCCAGCAGTCCGAAGCGGGACCGTACAGATACGCAGTATTTT.

V and J are TRBV30 and TRBJ2-2; TRBD2 matches 7 bases. Germline-derived CDR1 and CDR2 are GTSNPN and SVGIG (reference sequence). The CDR3 contains 13 residues. Germline trimming cut 5 bases from V and 5 bases from J; bases unmatched to any gene: 5. CDR3 sequence reads: CAWDWGGTGELFF. The CDR3, as DNA: TGTGCCTGGGACTGGGGGGGGACCGGGGAGCTGTTTTTT.

J is TRBJ1-1 and V is TRBV19, with D tentatively TRBD1 (5 bases). V was pared by 3 bases and J by 6 bases, with 8 bases between. In germline, CDR1 is LNHDA, CDR2 SQIVND (reference sequence). The length of the CDR3 is 12 residues. The CDR3 loop reads CASSIPTAEAFF. The CDR3 DNA reads TGTGCCAGTAGTATCCCGACAGCTGAAGCTTTCTTT.

V and J are TRBV28 and TRBJ2-5; 9 nucleotides align to TRBD2. CDR3 size: 16 residues. J gave up 5 bases and V 2 bases, and 9 bases lay outside the gene matches. Germline CDR1 reads MDHEN; CDR2 reads SYDVKM. CDR3 sequence (DNA): TGTGCCAGCAGTTTAAGGCGGGAGGGGTTAAGGGAGACCCAGTACTTC. Its translation is CASSLRREGLRETQYF.

The rearrangement uses TRBV4-1 and TRBJ2-5; a weak D match, TRBD2 (6 bases). CDR1 is MGHRA, CDR2 YSYEKL, per germline. V was cut by 5 bases and J by 3 bases, with 10 bases left in between. The CDR3 spans 13 residues. The chain's CDR3 is CASSKTSEETQYF. The CDR3, as DNA: TGCGCCAGCAGCAAGACTAGTGAAGAGACCCAGTACTTC.

The V and J genes are TRBV4-1 and TRBJ2-1; possible D gene TRBD1, 5 bases. The ends were cut back, 0 bases at V and 10 bases at J, with 10 bases in the middle. CDR3 length: 13 amino acids. Germline V CDR1 and CDR2: MGHRA, YSYEKL. CDR3 protein: CASSQDGNREQFF. DNA for the CDR3: TGCGCCAGCAGCCAAGATGGGAACAGGGAGCAGTTCTTC.

CDR3 loop: CASGPPGQGRNEKLFF. Here the CDR3 DNA reads TGTGCTAGTGGGCCTCCGGGACAGGGAAGAAATGAAAAACTGTTTTTT. The V and J genes are TRBV12-5 and TRBJ1-4; TRBD1 matches 9 bases. V dropped 6 bases and J dropped 5; count of bases not matched to a gene: 10. Germline-derived CDR1 and CDR2 are LGHNT and FRNRAP. The CDR3 loop spans 16 amino acids.

The rearrangement joins TRBV30 to TRBJ1-2; D is perhaps TRBD1 (5 bases). The V and J ends lost 5 bases and 3 bases respectively, with 13 bases between them. This CDR3 comprises 13 residues. The germline V gene has CDR1 GTSNPN and CDR2 SVGIG (reference sequence). In DNA, the CDR3 is TGTGCCTGGTCGAACAGGCCCTACTATGGCTACACCTTC. Translating gives CAWSNRPYYGYTF.

The J gene is TRBJ2-1, the V gene TRBV11-2; D is ambiguous. CDR3 length: 14 amino acids. Per germline, CDR1 SGHAT and CDR2 FQNNGV. The V end was cut by 0 bases, the J end by 14 bases, with 17 bases between. This chain's CDR3 is CASSLDPTLGQEFF. The CDR3 coding sequence is TGTGCCAGCAGCTTAGACCCGACACTCGGGCAGGAGTTCTTC.

The gene calls are TRBV2 and TRBJ1-2; D unresolved. The V and J ends lost 5 bases and 4 bases respectively, with 11 bases between them. The CDR3 sequence is 13 residues long. Germline V lookup: CDR1 SNHLY, CDR2 FYNNEI. CDR3 sequence (DNA): TGTGCCAGCAGTCCCGGCAGCTCCTATGGCTACACCTTC. Translating it yields CASSPGSSYGYTF.

The chain couples TRBV2 to TRBJ1-2; 7 bases agree with TRBD1. Germline lookup yields CDR1 SNHLY and CDR2 FYNNEI. V gave up 6 bases and J gave up 1 base; unmatched junction bases: 11. The CDR3 length is 16 residues. DNA for the CDR3: TGTGCCAGCAGCGCTACAGACGGACAGGTTAACTATGGCTACACCTTC. Translating it yields CASSATDGQVNYGYTF.

This clone was recorded once. V gene TRBV27 combines with J gene TRBJ2-7; 7 bases map to TRBD2. V lost 4 bases to trimming and J lost 6 bases; unmatched junction nucleotides: 9. The length of the CDR3 is 14 residues. CDR1 MNHEY and CDR2 SMNVEV come from the germline V gene (reference sequence). This CDR3 reads CASSSMTSNGEQYF. The CDR3 DNA reads as TGTGCCAGCAGTTCAATGACTAGCAATGGCGAGCAGTACTTC.

The CDR3 sequence: CASSVLGGGTEAFF. CDR3 in DNA: TGTGCCAGCAGCGTACTAGGGGGGGGCACTGAAGCTTTCTTT. The rearrangement uses TRBV9 and TRBJ1-1, with a possible D match to TRBD1 (6 bases). The CDR3 totals 14 residues. Trimming took 1 base from V and 4 from J, leaving 11 bases between them. Germline loops: CDR1 SGDLS, CDR2 YYNGEE.

The chain uses TRBV6-1 and TRBJ2-5, with unresolved D. The germline CDR1 and CDR2 sequences are MNHNS and SASEGT. The CDR3 is made up of 10 amino acids. V lost 8 bases, J lost 7 bases, and 8 bases lay in between. CDR3 region: CASGVGTQYF. Written as DNA, the CDR3 is TGTGCCAGCGGGGTAGGGACCCAGTACTTC.